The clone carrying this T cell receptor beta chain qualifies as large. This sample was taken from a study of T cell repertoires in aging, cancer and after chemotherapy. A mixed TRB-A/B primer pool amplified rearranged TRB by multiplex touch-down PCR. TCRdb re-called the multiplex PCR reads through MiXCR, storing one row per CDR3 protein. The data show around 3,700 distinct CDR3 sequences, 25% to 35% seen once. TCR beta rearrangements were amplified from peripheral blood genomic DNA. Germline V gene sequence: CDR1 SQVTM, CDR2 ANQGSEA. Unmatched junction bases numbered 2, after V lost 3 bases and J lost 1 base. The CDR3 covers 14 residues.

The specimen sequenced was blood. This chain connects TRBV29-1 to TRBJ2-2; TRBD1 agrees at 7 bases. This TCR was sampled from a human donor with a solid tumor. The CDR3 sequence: CSVEQGVNTGELFF. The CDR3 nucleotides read TGCAGCGTTGAGCAGGGGGTGAACACCGGGGAGCTGTTTTTT.